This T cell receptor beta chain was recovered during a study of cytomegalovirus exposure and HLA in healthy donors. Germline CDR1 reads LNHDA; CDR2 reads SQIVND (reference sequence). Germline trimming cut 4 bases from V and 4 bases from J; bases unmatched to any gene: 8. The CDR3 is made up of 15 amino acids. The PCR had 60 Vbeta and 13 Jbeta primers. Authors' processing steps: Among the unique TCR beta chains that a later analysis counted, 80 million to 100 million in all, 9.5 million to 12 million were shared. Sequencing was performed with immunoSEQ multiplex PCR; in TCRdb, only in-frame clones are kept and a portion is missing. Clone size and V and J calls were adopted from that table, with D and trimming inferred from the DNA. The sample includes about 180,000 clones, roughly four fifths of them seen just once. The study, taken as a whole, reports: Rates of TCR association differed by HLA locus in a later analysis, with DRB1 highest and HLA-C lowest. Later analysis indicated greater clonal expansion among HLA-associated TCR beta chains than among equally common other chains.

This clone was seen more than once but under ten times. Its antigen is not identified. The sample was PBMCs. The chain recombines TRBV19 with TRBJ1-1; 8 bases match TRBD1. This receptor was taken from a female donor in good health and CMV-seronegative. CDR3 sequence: CASSSRTGIGTEAFF. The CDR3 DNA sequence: TGTGCCAGTAGTAGCCGGACAGGGATCGGCACTGAAGCTTTCTTT.